This TCR beta chain was profiled in a study of CXCR3-negative and CXCR3-positive naive CD8 T cells. Worth noting for this clonotype: Its antigen is currently unknown.

Study-wide results and caveats: Naive cells positive for CXCR3 carried more hydrophobic TRB CDR3s than CXCR3-negative ones. Naive subsets were similarly diverse, while memory CD8+ repertoires were much less diverse.

This CDR3 is 17 amino acids long. The germline CDR1 and CDR2 sequences are MDHEN and SYDVKM. Researchers prepared the TRB cDNA libraries using 5' RACE with UMI labels. After re-calling the 5' RACE reads, TCRdb lists one entry per CDR3 protein, DNA absent. This sample contains approximately 100,000 distinct CDR3 sequences. This receptor was taken from a human donor in good health. Some clones in this sample may be carry-over from other donors' samples. The sequenced sample consisted of naive CXCR3+ CD8+ T cells from blood. As for subset: CD45RO-CCR7+CD27+CD95- naive CD8+ T cells expressing CXCR3 (TNR3+). The chain employs TRBV28 and TRBJ2-7; TCRdb's D call, TRBD2, is unchecked because there is no DNA. The CDR3 region is CASRTETGVGPSYEQYF.